The present entry profiles one TCR beta chain with its context. The ends lost 1 base at V and 2 bases at J; junction bases unmatched: 3. Germline V CDR1 and CDR2: LGHNA, YNFKEQ. This CDR3 is built from 16 residues. The sample belongs to a study of T-cell memory formation after mild COVID-19. Study-wide context: TCR clustering was largely donor specific.

Via MiXCR, TCRdb re-called the 5' RACE reads, giving one row per CDR3 protein. The sample contains around 200,000 distinct CDR3 sequences, roughly a tenth of which appear only once. Sequences were obtained from PBMCs or a T cell subset sorted from them (not recorded which). This TCR was sampled from a man younger than 35 who had mild COVID-19 (a few samples of this study predate the infection). Cell type and time point are not known. The chain has TRBV4-2 and TRBJ2-1; the match to TRBD2 covers 9 bases. DNA of the CDR3: TGTGCCAGCAGCCAAGCCCCTAGCGGGGCCTACAATGAGCAGTTCTTC. As protein: CASSQAPSGAYNEQFF.